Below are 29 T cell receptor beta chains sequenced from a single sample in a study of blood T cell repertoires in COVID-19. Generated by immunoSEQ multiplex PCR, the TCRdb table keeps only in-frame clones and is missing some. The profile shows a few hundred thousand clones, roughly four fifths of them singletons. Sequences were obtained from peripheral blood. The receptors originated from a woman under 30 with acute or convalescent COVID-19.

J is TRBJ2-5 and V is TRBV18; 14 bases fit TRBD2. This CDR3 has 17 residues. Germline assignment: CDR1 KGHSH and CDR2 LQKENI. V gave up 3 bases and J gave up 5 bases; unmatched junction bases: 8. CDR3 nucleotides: TGTGCCAGCTCACCTACCCCGGGACTAGCGGGGGATGAGACCCAGTACTTC. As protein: CASSPTPGLAGDETQYF.

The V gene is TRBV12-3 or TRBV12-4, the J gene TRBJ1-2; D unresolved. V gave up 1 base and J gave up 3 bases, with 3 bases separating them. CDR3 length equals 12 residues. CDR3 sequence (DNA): TGTGCCAGCAGTTTAGTCGACTATGGCTACACCTTC. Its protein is CASSLVDYGYTF.

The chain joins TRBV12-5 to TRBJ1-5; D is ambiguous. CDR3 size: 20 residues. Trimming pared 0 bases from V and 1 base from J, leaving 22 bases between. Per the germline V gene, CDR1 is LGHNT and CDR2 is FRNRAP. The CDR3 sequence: CASGLVLGVATYLSNQPQHF. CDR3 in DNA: TGTGCTAGTGGTTTGGTACTCGGGGTAGCGACCTACCTCAGCAATCAGCCCCAGCATTTT.

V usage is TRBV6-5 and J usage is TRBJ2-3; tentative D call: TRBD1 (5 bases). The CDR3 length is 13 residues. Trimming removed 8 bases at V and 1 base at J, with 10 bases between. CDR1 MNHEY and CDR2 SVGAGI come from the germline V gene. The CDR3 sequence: CASAVGRTDTQYF. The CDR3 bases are TGTGCCAGCGCGGTGGGGCGCACAGATACGCAGTATTTT.

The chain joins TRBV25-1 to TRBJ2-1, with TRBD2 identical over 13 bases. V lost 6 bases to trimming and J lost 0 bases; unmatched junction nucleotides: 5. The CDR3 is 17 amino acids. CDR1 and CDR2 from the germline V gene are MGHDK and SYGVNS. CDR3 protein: CASSGGLAGNSYNEQFF. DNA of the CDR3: TGTGCCAGCAGCGGGGGACTAGCGGGGAACTCCTACAATGAGCAGTTCTTC. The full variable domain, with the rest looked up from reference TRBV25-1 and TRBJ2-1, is EADIYQTPRYLVIGTGKKITLECSQTMGHDKMYWYQQDPGMELHLIHYSYGVNSTEKGDLSSESTVSRIRTEHFPLTLESARPSHTSQYLCASSGGLAGNSYNEQFFGPGTRLTVL.

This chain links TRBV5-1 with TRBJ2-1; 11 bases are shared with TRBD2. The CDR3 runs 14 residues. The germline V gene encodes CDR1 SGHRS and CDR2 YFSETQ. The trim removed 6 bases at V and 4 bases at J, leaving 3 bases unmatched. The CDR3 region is CASNLAGGYNEQFF. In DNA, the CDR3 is TGCGCCAGCAACTTAGCGGGAGGGTACAATGAGCAGTTCTTC. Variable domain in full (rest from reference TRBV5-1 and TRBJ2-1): KAGVTQTPRYLIKTRGQQVTLSCSPISGHRSVSWYQQTPGQGLQFLFEYFSETQRNKGNFPGRFSGRQFSNSRSEMNVSTLELGDSALYLCASNLAGGYNEQFFGPGTRLTVL.

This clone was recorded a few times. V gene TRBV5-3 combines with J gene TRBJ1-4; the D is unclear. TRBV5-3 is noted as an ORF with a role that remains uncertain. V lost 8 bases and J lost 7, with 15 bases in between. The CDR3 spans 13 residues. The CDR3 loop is CASYRELVEKLFF. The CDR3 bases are TGTGCCAGTTACCGGGAGTTAGTTGAAAAACTGTTTTTT.

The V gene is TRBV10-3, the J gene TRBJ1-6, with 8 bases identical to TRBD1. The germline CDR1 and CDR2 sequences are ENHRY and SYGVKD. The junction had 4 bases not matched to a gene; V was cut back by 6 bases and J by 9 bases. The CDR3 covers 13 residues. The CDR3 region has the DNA TGTGCCATCAGGGACAGGGTGGGTTCACCCCTCCACTTT. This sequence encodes CAIRDRVGSPLHF.

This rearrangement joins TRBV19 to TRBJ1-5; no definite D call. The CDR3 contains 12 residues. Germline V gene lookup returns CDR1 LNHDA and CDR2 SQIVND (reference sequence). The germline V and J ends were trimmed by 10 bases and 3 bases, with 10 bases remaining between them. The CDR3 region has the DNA TGTGCCACTGCGGAATTCAATCAGCCCCAGCATTTT. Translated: CATAEFNQPQHF.

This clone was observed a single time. Here the CDR3 DNA reads TGTGCCATCAGTGGTGGTGGTCTAGCGGGAGGAGATACGCAGTATTTT. Translation: CAISGGGLAGGDTQYF. The rearrangement links TRBV10-3 to TRBJ2-3; 11 bases map to TRBD2. The V and J ends lost 4 bases and 5 bases, in that order; junction bases with no gene match: 8. Germline V gene sequence: CDR1 ENHRY, CDR2 SYGVKD. The length of the CDR3 is 16 residues.

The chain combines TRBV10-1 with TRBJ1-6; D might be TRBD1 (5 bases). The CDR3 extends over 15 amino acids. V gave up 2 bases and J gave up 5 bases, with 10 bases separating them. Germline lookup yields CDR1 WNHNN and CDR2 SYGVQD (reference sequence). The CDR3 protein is CASSEGQGNNSPLHF. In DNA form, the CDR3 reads TGCGCCAGCAGTGAGGGTCAGGGAAATAATTCACCCCTCCACTTT.

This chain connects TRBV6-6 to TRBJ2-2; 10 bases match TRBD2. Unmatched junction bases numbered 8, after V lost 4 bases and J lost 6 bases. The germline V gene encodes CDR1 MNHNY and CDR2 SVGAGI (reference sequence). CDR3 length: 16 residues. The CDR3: CASSFLAGVGAGELFF. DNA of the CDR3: TGTGCCAGCAGTTTCCTAGCGGGAGTGGGGGCCGGGGAGCTGTTTTTT.

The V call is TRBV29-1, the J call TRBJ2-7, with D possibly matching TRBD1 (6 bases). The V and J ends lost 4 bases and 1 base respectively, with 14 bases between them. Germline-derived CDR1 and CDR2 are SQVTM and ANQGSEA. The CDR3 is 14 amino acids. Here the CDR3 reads CSVASQGRSYEQYF. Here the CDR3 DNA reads TGCAGCGTTGCCTCCCAGGGGCGTTCCTACGAGCAGTACTTC.

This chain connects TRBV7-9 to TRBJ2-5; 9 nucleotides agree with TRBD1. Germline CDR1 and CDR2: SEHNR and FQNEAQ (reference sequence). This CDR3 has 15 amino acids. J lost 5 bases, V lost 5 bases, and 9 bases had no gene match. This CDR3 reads CASSALTGGEETQYF. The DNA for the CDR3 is TGTGCCAGCAGCGCGTTGACAGGGGGTGAGGAGACCCAGTACTTC.

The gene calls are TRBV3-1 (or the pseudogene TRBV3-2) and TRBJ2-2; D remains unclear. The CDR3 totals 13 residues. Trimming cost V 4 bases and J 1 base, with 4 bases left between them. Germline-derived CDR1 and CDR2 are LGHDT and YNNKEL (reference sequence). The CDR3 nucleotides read TGTGCCAGCAGCCCGGTGAACACCGGGGAGCTGTTTTTT. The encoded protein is CASSPVNTGELFF.

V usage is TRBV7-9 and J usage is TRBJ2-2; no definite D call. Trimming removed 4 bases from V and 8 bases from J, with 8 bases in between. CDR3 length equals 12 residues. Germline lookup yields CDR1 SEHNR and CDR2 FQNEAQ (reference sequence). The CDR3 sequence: CASSSVEGELFF. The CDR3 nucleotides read TGTGCCAGCAGCTCAGTCGAAGGGGAGCTGTTTTTT. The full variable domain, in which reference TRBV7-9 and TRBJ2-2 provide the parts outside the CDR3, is DTGVSQNPRHKITKRGQNVTFRCDPISEHNRLYWYRQTLGQGPEFLTYFQNEAQLEKSRLLSDRFSAERPKGSFSTLEIQRTEQGDSAMYLCASSSVEGELFFGEGSRLTVL.

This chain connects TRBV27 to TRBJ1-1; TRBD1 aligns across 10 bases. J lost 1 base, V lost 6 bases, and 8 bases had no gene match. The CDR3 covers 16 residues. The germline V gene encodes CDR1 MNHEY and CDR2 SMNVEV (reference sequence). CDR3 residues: CASRPGTGASNTEAFF. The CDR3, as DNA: TGTGCCAGCAGGCCCGGGACAGGGGCGTCGAACACTGAAGCTTTCTTT.

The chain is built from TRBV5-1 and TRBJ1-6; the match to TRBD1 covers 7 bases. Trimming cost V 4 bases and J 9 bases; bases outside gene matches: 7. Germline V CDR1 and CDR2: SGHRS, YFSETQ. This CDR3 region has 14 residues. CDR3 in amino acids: CASSVGTELSPLHF. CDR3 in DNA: TGCGCCAGCAGCGTAGGGACAGAACTTTCACCCCTCCACTTT.

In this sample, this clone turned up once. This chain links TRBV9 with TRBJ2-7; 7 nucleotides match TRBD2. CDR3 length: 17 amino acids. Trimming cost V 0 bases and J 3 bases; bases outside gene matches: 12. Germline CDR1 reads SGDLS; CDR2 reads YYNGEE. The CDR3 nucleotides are TGTGCCAGCAGCGTAGATGACTCCAGCGGGATTATCTACGAGCAGTACTTC. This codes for CASSVDDSSGIIYEQYF.

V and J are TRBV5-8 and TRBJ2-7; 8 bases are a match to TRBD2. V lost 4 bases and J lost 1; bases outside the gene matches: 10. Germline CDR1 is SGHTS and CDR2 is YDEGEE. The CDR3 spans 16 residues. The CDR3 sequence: CASSLQGSGASYEQYF. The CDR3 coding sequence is TGTGCCAGCAGCCTCCAGGGTAGCGGGGCATCCTACGAGCAGTACTTC.

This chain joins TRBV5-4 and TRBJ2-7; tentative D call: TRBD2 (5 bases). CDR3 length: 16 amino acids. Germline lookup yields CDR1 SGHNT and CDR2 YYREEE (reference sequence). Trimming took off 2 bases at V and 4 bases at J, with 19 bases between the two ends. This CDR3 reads CASSFMRAGRPYEQYF. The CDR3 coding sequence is TGTGCCAGCAGCTTCATGAGGGCCGGACGACCTTACGAGCAGTACTTC.

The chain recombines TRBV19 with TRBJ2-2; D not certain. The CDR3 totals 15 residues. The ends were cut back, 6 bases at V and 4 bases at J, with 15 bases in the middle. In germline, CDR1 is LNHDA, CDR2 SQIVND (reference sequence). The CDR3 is CASRLGLVSTGELFF. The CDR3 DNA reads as TGTGCCAGTAGGTTGGGCCTGGTGAGCACCGGGGAGCTGTTTTTT.

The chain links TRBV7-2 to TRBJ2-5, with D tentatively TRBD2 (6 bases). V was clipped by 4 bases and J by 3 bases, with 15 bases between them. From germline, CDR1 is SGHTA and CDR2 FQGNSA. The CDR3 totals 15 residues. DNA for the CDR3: TGTGCCAGCAGCTCCCCGGAGCCGGGGGAAGAGACCCAGTACTTC. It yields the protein CASSSPEPGEETQYF. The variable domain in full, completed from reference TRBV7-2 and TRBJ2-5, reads GAGVSQSPSNKVTEKGKDVELRCDPISGHTALYWYRQSLGQGLEFLIYFQGNSAPDKSGLPSDRFSAERTGGSVSTLTIQRTQQEDSAVYLCASSSPEPGEETQYFGPGTRLLVL.

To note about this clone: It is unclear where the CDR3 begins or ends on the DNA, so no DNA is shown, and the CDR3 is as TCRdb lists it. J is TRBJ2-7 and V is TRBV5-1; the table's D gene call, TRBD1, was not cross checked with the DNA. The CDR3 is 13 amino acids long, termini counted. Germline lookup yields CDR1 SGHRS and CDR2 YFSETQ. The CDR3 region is CASSFGPGYEQYF.

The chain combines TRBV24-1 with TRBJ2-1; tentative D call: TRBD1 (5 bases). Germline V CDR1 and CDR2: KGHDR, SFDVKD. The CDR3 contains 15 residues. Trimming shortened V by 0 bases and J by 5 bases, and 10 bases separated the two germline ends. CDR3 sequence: CATSDLRSGNNEQFF. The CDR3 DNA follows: TGTGCCACCAGTGATTTGAGATCAGGGAACAATGAGCAGTTCTTC.

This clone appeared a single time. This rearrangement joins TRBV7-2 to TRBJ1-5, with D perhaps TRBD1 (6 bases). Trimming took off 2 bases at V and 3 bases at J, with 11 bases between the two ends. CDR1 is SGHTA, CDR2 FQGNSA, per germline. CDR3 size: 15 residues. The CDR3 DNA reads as TGTGCCAGCAGCTTACGACAGGACACCAATCAGCCCCAGCATTTT. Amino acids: CASSLRQDTNQPQHF.

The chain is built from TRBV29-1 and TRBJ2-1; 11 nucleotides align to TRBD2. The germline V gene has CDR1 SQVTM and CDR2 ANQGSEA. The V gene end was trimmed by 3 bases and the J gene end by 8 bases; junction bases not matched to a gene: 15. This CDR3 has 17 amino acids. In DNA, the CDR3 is TGCAGCGTTGATGCCGGAATAGCGGGAGGGGCCTTGGATGAGCAGTTCTTC. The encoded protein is CSVDAGIAGGALDEQFF.

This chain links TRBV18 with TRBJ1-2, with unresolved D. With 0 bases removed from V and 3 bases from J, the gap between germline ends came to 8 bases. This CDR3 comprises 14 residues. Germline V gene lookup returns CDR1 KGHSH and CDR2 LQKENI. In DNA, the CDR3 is TGTGCCAGCTCACCACCGTCGTCTGACTATGGCTACACCTTC. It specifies CASSPPSSDYGYTF.

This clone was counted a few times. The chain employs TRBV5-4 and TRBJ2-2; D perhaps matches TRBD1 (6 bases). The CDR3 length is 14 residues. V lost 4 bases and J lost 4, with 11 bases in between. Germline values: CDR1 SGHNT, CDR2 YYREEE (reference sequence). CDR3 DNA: TGTGCCAGCAGCGCTACAGGGAGCACCGGGGAGCTGTTTTTT. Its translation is CASSATGSTGELFF.